This entry concerns a single TCR beta chain. Its antigen is unidentified. Measured with immunoSEQ multiplex PCR; TCRdb has only the in-frame clones, and not every one. The sample yields 120,000 to 150,000 clones, 80% to 90% seen once. This sample was included in a study of T cell responses to AZD1222 COVID-19 vaccine. Study observations and caveats: All repertoire sampling was performed exclusively after the peak T cell response.

Sequencing used peripheral blood, obtained on day 0 of AZD1222 vaccination. The sequence derives from an adult in good health.

In DNA form, the CDR3 reads TGTGCCAGCAGTCGGACTAGCGACACGCAGTATTTT. Protein product: CASSRTSDTQYF. This sequence joins TRBV6-2 or TRBV6-3 and TRBJ2-3; 9 positions agree with TRBD2. The CDR3 has 12 residues. V dropped 5 bases and J dropped 9; count of bases not matched to a gene: 3. CDR1 is MNHEY, CDR2 SVGEGT, per germline.